The clone carrying this TCR beta chain has at least ten counts. What it binds is not known. These data belong to a study of regulatory T cells in long-lasting Graves disease. J gave up 7 bases and V 5 bases, and 6 bases lay outside the gene matches. Germline values: CDR1 SGHAT, CDR2 FQNNGV. The CDR3 is 13 residues long. Noted time point: newly diagnosed GD, antithyroid drugs for less than 3 months. Scientists built the TCR library using RNA that was extracted from PBMCs. Points from the study as a whole: It was peripheral blood alone, not thyroid tissue, that was studied.

The authors built TCR beta libraries using iRepertoire HTBI primers and Arm-PCR of CDR3 regions. TCRdb redid the calling of the multiplex PCR reads with MiXCR, one entry per CDR3 protein. Of 400,000 to 500,000 distinct CDR3 sequences in the sample, 12% to 15% were seen once. In addition, the sample was reused for a study of T cells in Graves' hyperthyroidism and ophthalmopathy. As that report states: Graves' hyperthyroidism is called stable when ophthalmopathy does not progress within 18 months.

The source of this sequence is a woman aged 50 to 60 with Graves disease. V usage is TRBV11-2 and J usage is TRBJ2-7, with 9 nucleotides matching TRBD2. The sequenced sample was peripheral blood mononuclear cells (PBMCs), obtained at new diagnosis, from a patient treated with antithyroid drugs. The CDR3 here is CASSIAGAREQYF. As DNA, the CDR3 is TGTGCCAGCAGCATAGCGGGAGCTAGAGAGCAGTACTTC.